This record concerns one T cell receptor (beta chain) sequence. Its antigen is as yet unknown. This specimen belongs to a study of graft-versus-host responses after intestinal transplantation. Whole-study context: The recipients all started with anti-thymocyte globulin induction and then took tacrolimus and steroids for three to four years.

The germline gives CDR1 SGHKS, CDR2 YYEKEE (reference sequence). Losses at the gene ends were 2 bases for V and 5 bases for J; bases not matched to a gene: 4. The CDR3 consists of 15 residues. TCRdb's table, derived via immunoSEQ multiplex PCR, lists solely in-frame clones and lacks some. In the table there are approximately 89,000 clones, 80% to 95% of which are singletons. This receptor was identified in a human donor who was the organ donor for an intestinal transplant. The genes are TRBV5-5 and TRBJ2-7; 13 nucleotides match TRBD2. Sequenced here: unstimulated CD8+ T cells sorted from spleen or lymph node cells, sampled before transplant. Written as DNA, the CDR3 is TGTGCCAGCAGCTTACTAGCGGGGGGGATAAACGAGCAGTACTTC. It is translated as CASSLLAGGINEQYF.